A selection of T cell receptor beta chains follows, all from one sample in a study of technical replicates of blood from a few donors. The data were produced by immunoSEQ multiplex PCR, yet TCRdb's version contains in-frame clones alone and is incomplete. The sample has approximately 70,000 clones, under 98% seen once. Sequencing was done on a sample of T cells isolated from PBMCs. Every receptor here comes from a human donor in good health. The CDR3 runs from the conserved cysteine through the conserved F or W. A D gene is named only where the DNA matches it firmly. Size is omitted from some rows. Given values are once, few, many or a class for expanded clones.

J | V | size | D | CDR3 | DNA
TRBJ1-2 | TRBV19 | . | . | CASSNLDYGYTF | TGTGCCAGTAGTAACTTGGACTATGGCTACACCTTC
TRBJ2-7 | TRBV5-6 | . | . | CASSLVGEVYEQYF | TGTGCCAGCAGCTTGGTGGGGGAGGTCTACGAGCAGTACTTC
TRBJ2-7 | TRBV7-8 | . | TRBD1 | CASSDYRGPEAYEQYF | TGTGCCAGCAGCGATTACAGGGGGCCTGAAGCCTACGAGCAGTACTTC
TRBJ2-7 | TRBV7-9 | . | . | CASSLSPHEQYF | TGTGCCAGCAGCCTCTCTCCCCACGAGCAGTACTTC
TRBJ2-1 | TRBV9 | . | TRBD2 | CASSVARLAGSFANEQFF | TGTGCCAGCAGCGTAGCGAGACTAGCGGGAAGTTTTGCCAATGAGCAGTTCTTC
TRBJ2-7 | TRBV18 | . | TRBD1 | CASSLLGTGNYEQYF | TGTGCCAGCTCACTTCTCGGGACAGGGAATTACGAGCAGTACTTC
TRBJ2-7 | TRBV10-3 | . | TRBD2 | CAALAGAGFEQYF | TGTGCCGCTCTAGCGGGAGCAGGCTTCGAGCAGTACTTC
TRBJ2-1 | TRBV29-1 | . | TRBD2 | CSVEVTSGGQFF | TGCAGCGTTGAAGTGACTTCGGGAGGGCAGTTCTTC
TRBJ1-1 | TRBV6-6 | . | . | CASSPTGNTEAFF | TGTGCCAGCAGCCCGACAGGGAACACTGAAGCTTTCTTT
TRBJ2-7 | TRBV10-3 | . | . | CAISDGWLYEQYF | TGTGCCATCAGTGACGGGTGGCTCTACGAGCAGTACTTC
TRBJ2-7 | TRBV7-8 | . | TRBD1 | CASSPLQGKPYEQYF | TGTGCCAGCAGCCCGTTACAGGGGAAACCCTACGAGCAGTACTTC
TRBJ1-5 | TRBV27 | . | . | CASSIHSRQPQHF | TGTGCCAGCAGTATACACAGCCGGCAGCCCCAGCATTTT
TRBJ1-1 | TRBV28 | . | . | CASSPSLGGNTEAFF | TGTGCCAGCAGTCCGTCCTTGGGAGGGAACACTGAAGCTTTCTTT
TRBJ1-3 | TRBV7-9 | . | . | CASRGAGNTIYF | TGTGCCAGCAGAGGGGCTGGAAACACCATATATTTT
TRBJ2-2 | TRBV7-2 | . | . | CASSPLGGTGELFF | TGTGCCAGCAGCCCCCTAGGGGGAACCGGGGAGCTGTTTTTT
TRBJ1-1 | TRBV27 | . | . | CASSWQENTEAFF | TGTGCCAGCAGTTGGCAGGAGAACACTGAAGCTTTCTTT
TRBJ2-7 | TRBV4-1 | . | . | CASSLGASAYEQYF | TGCGCCAGCAGCCTAGGGGCTAGCGCTTACGAGCAGTACTTC
TRBJ1-1 | TRBV19 | . | TRBD1 | CATDRGAFF | TGTGCCACTGACAGGGGAGCTTTCTTT
TRBJ2-7 | TRBV2 | . | TRBD2 | CASMGDYYEQYF | TGTGCCAGCATGGGGGACTACTACGAGCAGTACTTC
TRBJ2-3 | TRBV7-7 | . | . | CASSAQGNIDTQYF | TGTGCTAGCAGCGCCCAGGGGAACATAGATACGCAGTATTTT
TRBJ1-1 | TRBV27 | . | TRBD1 | CASSINRGYTEAFF | TGTGCCAGCTCGATAAACAGGGGATACACTGAAGCTTTCTTT
TRBJ2-2 | TRBV7-3 | . | TRBD1 | CASSAPFGTGTGELFF | TGTGCCAGCAGCGCCCCCTTCGGGACAGGAACCGGGGAGCTGTTTTTT
TRBJ2-5 | TRBV7-9 | . | . | CASSHTDRETQYF | TGTGCCAGCAGCCACACAGACCGGGAGACCCAGTACTTC
TRBJ2-2 | TRBV28 | . | . | CASSFGQRTGELFF | TGTGCCAGCAGTTTTGGACAGCGCACCGGGGAGCTGTTTTTT
TRBJ1-2 | TRBV7-9 | . | TRBD1 | CASSSHRGLDYGYTF | TGTGCCAGCAGCTCTCACAGGGGGCTGGACTATGGCTACACCTTC
TRBJ2-5 | TRBV7-8 | . | TRBD2 | CASSTLLAGVETQYF | TGTGCCAGCAGCACCCTACTAGCGGGAGTAGAGACCCAGTACTTC
TRBJ2-7 | TRBV2 | . | . | CASRRYEQYF | TGTGCCAGCAGGAGGTACGAGCAGTACTTC
TRBJ2-7 | TRBV5-1 | . | TRBD2 | CASSFGTSGREQYF | TGCGCCAGCAGCTTCGGGACTAGCGGACGGGAGCAGTACTTC
TRBJ2-7 | TRBV27 | . | TRBD2 | CASSPTLTSGPYYYEQYF | TGTGCCAGCAGTCCCACCCTGACTAGCGGGCCATACTACTACGAGCAGTACTTC
TRBJ2-7 | TRBV9 | . | TRBD2 | CASSVGLASYEQYF | TGTGCCAGCAGCGTAGGACTAGCTAGCTACGAGCAGTACTTC
TRBJ2-7 | TRBV5-5 | few | TRBD1 | CASSLTRGKAYEQYF | TGTGCCAGCAGTTTGACCAGGGGGAAGGCCTACGAGCAGTACTTC
TRBJ1-1 | TRBV6-6 | . | TRBD1 | CASSYQIQGGRNAFF | TGTGCCAGCAGTTACCAGATACAGGGGGGGAGGAACGCTTTCTTT
TRBJ1-4 | TRBV19 | . | TRBD1 | CASSIQGAQEKLFF | TGTGCCAGTAGTATCCAGGGGGCTCAGGAAAAACTGTTTTTT